The 14 T cell receptor beta chains reported below all come from one sample, sequenced in a study of shared clonotypes between healthy human individuals. Measured with immunoSEQ multiplex PCR; TCRdb has only the in-frame clones, and not every one. The data show about 600,000 clones, approximately 97% seen once. Specimen: naive CD4+ T cells sorted from blood. Subset indicated: CD45RA+ positively selected. All receptors derive from a woman in her 30s in good health.

This rearrangement joins TRBV2 to TRBJ1-5; 8 bases map to TRBD1. From germline, CDR1 is SNHLY and CDR2 FYNNEI. With 5 bases clipped from V and 7 bases from J, the junction kept 10 bases outside the gene matches. The CDR3 consists of 15 residues. Here the CDR3 reads CASSFDRGARQPQHF. The DNA of the CDR3 is TGTGCCAGCAGTTTTGACAGGGGTGCGAGGCAGCCCCAGCATTTT. The full variable domain, rest sourced from reference TRBV2 and TRBJ1-5, is EPEVTQTPSHQVTQMGQEVILRCVPISNHLYFYWYRQILGQKVEFLVSFYNNEISEKSEIFDDQFSVERPDGSNFTLKIRSTKLEDSAMYFCASSFDRGARQPQHFGDGTRLSIL.

The genes are TRBV5-1 and TRBJ2-7, with D uncertain. The V gene lost 4 bases and the J gene lost 2 bases, with 13 bases spanning the gap. The CDR3 runs to 14 residues. Germline loops: CDR1 SGHRS, CDR2 YFSETQ. CDR3 bases: TGCGCCAGCAGCCCTGGCGTAGGGCCCTACGAGCAGTACTTC. Its translation is CASSPGVGPYEQYF. Full variable domain (outside the CDR3, taken from reference TRBV5-1 and TRBJ2-7): KAGVTQTPRYLIKTRGQQVTLSCSPISGHRSVSWYQQTPGQGLQFLFEYFSETQRNKGNFPGRFSGRQFSNSRSEMNVSTLELGDSALYLCASSPGVGPYEQYFGPGTRLTVT.

The CDR3, as DNA: TGCGCCAGCAGCGACAAGGCTCCCCCACCAGATACGCAGTATTTT. It codes for CASSDKAPPPDTQYF. This rearrangement joins TRBV5-1 to TRBJ2-3; D not certain. Trimming pared 4 bases from V and 4 bases from J, leaving 16 bases between. This CDR3 is built from 15 residues. CDR1 and CDR2 (germline): SGHRS, YFSETQ.

This chain joins TRBV6-1 and TRBJ1-1; tentative D call: TRBD1 (6 bases). Between the trimmed V and J ends, which lost 11 bases and 1 base, there was a span of 14 bases. The germline V gene encodes CDR1 MNHNS and CDR2 SASEGT. The CDR3 contains 13 residues. CDR3 residues: CAGMDRPNTEAFF. CDR3 coding DNA: TGTGCCGGAATGGACAGACCGAACACTGAAGCTTTCTTT.

The rearrangement uses TRBV4-1 and TRBJ2-2; D unclear. This CDR3 contains 15 residues. With 1 base removed from V and 4 bases from J, the gap between germline ends came to 10 bases. Germline values: CDR1 MGHRA, CDR2 YSYEKL. The CDR3 spells CASSQGPRATGELFF. CDR3 bases: TGCGCCAGCAGCCAAGGTCCAAGGGCCACCGGGGAGCTGTTTTTT.

The chain employs TRBV30 and TRBJ1-3; D is uncertain. There are 11 residues in the CDR3. The germline V and J ends were trimmed by 5 bases and 7 bases, with 9 bases remaining between them. Looked up from germline, CDR1 is GTSNPN and CDR2 is SVGIG (reference sequence). CDR3 residues: CAWDQGNTIYF. CDR3 DNA sequence: TGTGCCTGGGACCAAGGGAACACCATATATTTT.

J is TRBJ2-1 and V is TRBV2; D may be TRBD2 (5 bases). The CDR3 extends over 13 amino acids. CDR1 and CDR2 from the germline V gene are SNHLY and FYNNEI. Trimming removed 6 bases at V and 8 bases at J, with 14 bases between. CDR3 nucleotides: TGTGCCAGCAGAGACGGAGGTCGTGATGAGCAGTTCTTC. Protein: CASRDGGRDEQFF.

This chain joins TRBV11-2 and TRBJ2-5; D unresolved. CDR3 length: 12 amino acids. Germline values: CDR1 SGHAT, CDR2 FQNNGV. V gave up 1 base and J gave up 5 bases, with 5 bases separating them. CDR3 DNA sequence: TGTGCCAGCAGCTTAGTTCGGGAGACCCAGTACTTC. Its translation: CASSLVRETQYF.

The CDR3 nucleotides are TGTGCCAGCAGTGAAGTTAGTATATTCTCCTACGAGCAGTACTTC. Its protein is CASSEVSIFSYEQYF. The J gene is TRBJ2-7, the V gene TRBV2; D is unresolved. Germline CDR1 is SNHLY and CDR2 is FYNNEI. The CDR3 is 15 amino acids. Deletions cut 1 base from V and 0 bases from J, with 10 bases between. Using reference TRBV2 and TRBJ2-7 for the parts outside the CDR3, the full variable domain is EPEVTQTPSHQVTQMGQEVILRCVPISNHLYFYWYRQILGQKVEFLVSFYNNEISEKSEIFDDQFSVERPDGSNFTLKIRSTKLEDSAMYFCASSEVSIFSYEQYFGPGTRLTVT.

The gene calls are TRBV7-9 and TRBJ2-2, with 7 positions matching TRBD1. Germline assignment: CDR1 SEHNR and CDR2 FQNEAQ (reference sequence). V lost 2 bases to trimming and J lost 7 bases; unmatched junction nucleotides: 4. The CDR3 is made up of 14 amino acids. CDR3 bases: TGTGCCAGCAGCTTACAGGGGGAAAGCGGGGAGCTGTTTTTT. Translated, it gives CASSLQGESGELFF.

The chain joins TRBV6-5 to TRBJ2-7; unclear D gene. The V end lost 0 bases, the J end lost 5 bases, and 14 bases lay between the germline ends. Germline lookup yields CDR1 MNHEY and CDR2 SVGAGI. The CDR3 consists of 15 residues. CDR3 DNA: TGTGCCAGCAGTTACTCGGGGATCGCGGTGGACGAGCAGTACTTC. Translating it yields CASSYSGIAVDEQYF.

This chain uses TRBV5-4 with TRBJ2-5; 8 bases agree with TRBD2. Germline loops: CDR1 SGHNT, CDR2 YYREEE (reference sequence). The CDR3 has 16 amino acids. V shed 2 bases and J 4 bases; nucleotides not matched to a gene: 10. CDR3 loop: CASSFHQRERGETQYF. The DNA of the CDR3 is TGTGCCAGCAGCTTTCATCAGCGGGAGAGGGGAGAGACCCAGTACTTC. Complete variable domain (other parts from reference TRBV5-4 and TRBJ2-5): ETGVTQSPTHLIKTRGQQVTLRCSSQSGHNTVSWYQQALGQGPQFIFQYYREEENGRGNFPPRFSGLQFPNYSSELNVNALELDDSALYLCASSFHQRERGETQYFGPGTRLLVL.

This chain joins TRBV4-1 and TRBJ1-6; the D is unclear. CDR1 is MGHRA, CDR2 YSYEKL, per germline. Trimming took off 0 bases at V and 0 bases at J, with 15 bases between the two ends. The CDR3 loop spans 19 amino acids. This CDR3 is CASSQEAPEMYSYNSPLHF. CDR3 nucleotide sequence: TGCGCCAGCAGCCAAGAGGCCCCAGAGATGTACTCCTATAATTCACCCCTCCACTTT.

The V gene is TRBV4-1, the J gene TRBJ1-2, with 8 bases fitting TRBD1. Germline V gene lookup returns CDR1 MGHRA and CDR2 YSYEKL. Unmatched junction bases numbered 3, after V lost 0 bases and J lost 3 bases. The CDR3 contains 15 residues. The CDR3 DNA reads TGCGCCAGCAGCCAAGAGGACAGGGCGGACTATGGCTACACCTTC. Protein product: CASSQEDRADYGYTF.